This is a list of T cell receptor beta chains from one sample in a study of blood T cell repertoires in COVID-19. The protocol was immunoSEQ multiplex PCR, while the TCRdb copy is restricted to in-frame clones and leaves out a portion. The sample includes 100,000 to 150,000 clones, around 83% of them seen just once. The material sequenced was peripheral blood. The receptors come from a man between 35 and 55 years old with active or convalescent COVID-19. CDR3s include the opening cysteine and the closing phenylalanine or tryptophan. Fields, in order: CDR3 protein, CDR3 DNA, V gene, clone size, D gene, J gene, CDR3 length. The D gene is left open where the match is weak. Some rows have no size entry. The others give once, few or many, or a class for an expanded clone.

CSASSPQGGRVEAFF	TGCAGTGCTAGTTCACCCCAAGGGGGCAGGGTTGAAGCTTTCTTT	TRBV20-1	few	TRBD1	TRBJ1-1	15
CASSQGALAKNIQYF	TGTGCCAGCAGCCAGGGCGCCCTAGCCAAAAACATTCAGTACTTC	TRBV6-5	-	-	TRBJ2-4	15
CASSPWTGSNQPQHF	TGTGCCAGCAGCCCTTGGACAGGAAGCAATCAGCCCCAGCATTTT	TRBV7-6	-	TRBD1	TRBJ1-5	15
CASRTDRGQQETQYF	TGTGCCAGTAGAACGGACAGAGGACAACAAGAGACCCAGTACTTC	TRBV19	-	-	TRBJ2-5	15
CASSEDKAYGYTF	TGTGCCAGCAGTGAAGACAAGGCCTATGGCTACACCTTC	TRBV25-1	-	-	TRBJ1-2	13
CASSLAPGQGNSPLHF	TGCGCCAGCAGCTTGGCGCCGGGACAGGGGAATTCACCCCTCCACTTT	TRBV5-1	-	TRBD1	TRBJ1-6	16
CASSGTSSYEQYF	TGTGCCAGCAGTGGGACTTCTTCCTACGAGCAGTACTTC	TRBV27	once	-	TRBJ2-7	13
CASSLRGRGQETQYF	TGTGCCAGCAGCTTACGAGGGCGTGGGCAAGAGACCCAGTACTTC	TRBV7-2	-	-	TRBJ2-5	15
CASRAGGTDTQYF	TGTGCCAGTAGAGCGGGGGGCACAGATACGCAGTATTTT	TRBV19	-	TRBD2	TRBJ2-3	13
CASSLGQVTGELFF	TGTGCCAGCAGCTTGGGACAGGTCACCGGGGAGCTGTTTTTT	TRBV7-9	-	TRBD1	TRBJ2-2	14
CATSRDPGVGNSPLHF	TGTGCCACCAGCAGAGATCCCGGGGTGGGTAATTCACCCCTCCACTTT	TRBV15	-	-	TRBJ1-6	16
CASSPVGTPNYGYTF	TGTGCCAGTAGCCCCGTTGGGACACCCAACTATGGCTACACCTTC	TRBV19	-	-	TRBJ1-2	15
CTSSQDQGRGDIQYF	TGCACCAGCAGCCAAGATCAAGGCAGGGGGGACATTCAGTACTTC	TRBV1	-	-	TRBJ2-4	15
CASSQGSTGEVETQYF	TGCGCCAGCAGCCAAGGGTCGACAGGGGAGGTGGAGACCCAGTACTTC	TRBV4-1	many	TRBD1	TRBJ2-5	16
CASALSGANVLTF	TGTGCCTCCGCCCTAAGCGGGGCCAACGTCCTGACTTTC	TRBV30	-	-	TRBJ2-6	13
CASSVATGGSGETQYF	TGTGCCAGCAGCGTAGCTACGGGGGGCAGTGGAGAGACCCAGTACTTC	TRBV9	-	-	TRBJ2-5	16
CASSVGGATNEKLFF	TGTGCCAGCAGCGTGGGGGGAGCAACTAATGAAAAACTGTTTTTT	TRBV9	-	-	TRBJ1-4	15
CASSSGTGRYGYTF	TGTGCCAGCAGCTCGGGGACAGGGCGGTATGGCTACACCTTC	TRBV11-2	-	TRBD1	TRBJ1-2	14
CASSFEAGTGPTEAFF	TGTGCCAGCAGCTTCGAAGCCGGGACAGGCCCTACTGAAGCTTTCTTT	TRBV7-6	-	TRBD1	TRBJ1-1	16
CASSFDPGQGSYTF	TGTGCCAGCAGCTTCGATCCGGGACAGGGAAGCTACACCTTC	TRBV13	-	TRBD1	TRBJ1-2	14
CASSQVGAGGPLEQYF	TGTGCCAGCAGCCAAGTCGGAGCGGGGGGGCCCCTCGAGCAGTACTTC	TRBV3-1/TRBV3-2	-	TRBD2	TRBJ2-7	16
CASSQRQGALTGELFF	TGTGCCAGCAGCCAGCGACAGGGGGCGCTTACCGGGGAGCTGTTTTTT	TRBV3-1/TRBV3-2	-	TRBD1	TRBJ2-2	16
CASNPSGGAYNEQFF	TGTGCCAGCAACCCCTCCGGGGGAGCCTACAATGAGCAGTTCTTC	TRBV2	-	-	TRBJ2-1	15
CASSSPGTRGQPQYF	TGTGCCAGCAGTTCCCCAGGGACACGCGGACAGCCCCAGTACTTC	TRBV6-2/TRBV6-3	-	-	TRBJ2-5	15
CASSLLGNTGELFF	TGTGCCAGCTCACTGCTAGGAAACACCGGGGAGCTGTTTTTT	TRBV18	-	-	TRBJ2-2	14
CASSIVGVDRGLSEQFF	TGTGCCAGTAGTATCGTGGGGGTGGACAGGGGGCTATCTGAGCAGTTCTTC	TRBV19	-	TRBD1	TRBJ2-1	17
CASSFGRTDTGELFF	TGTGCCAGCAGCTTTGGACGGACAGACACCGGGGAGCTGTTTTTT	TRBV5-4	-	-	TRBJ2-2	15
CASSLLGTDNTDTQYF	TGCGCCAGCAGCTTGCTGGGGACAGATAACACAGATACGCAGTATTTT	TRBV5-1	once	TRBD1	TRBJ2-3	16
CASSGAPLQLFF	TGTGCCAGCAGCGGGGCCCCACTCCAATTGTTTTTT	TRBV7-2	-	-	TRBJ2-2	12
CASSSRDRGLNTGELFF	TGTGCCAGCAGCTCCCGGGACAGGGGGTTGAACACCGGGGAGCTGTTTTTT	TRBV21-1	-	-	TRBJ2-2	17
CASSVDYRTDTQYF	TGTGCCAGCAGCGTAGACTACCGCACAGATACGCAGTATTTT	TRBV9	-	-	TRBJ2-3	14
CASSLAGANNEQFF	TGTGCCAGCAGCTTAGCGGGGGCCAACAATGAGCAGTTCTTC	TRBV7-2	once	-	TRBJ2-1	14
CASSAGIINSPLHF	TGTGCCAGCAGTGCAGGGATAATTAATTCACCCCTCCACTTT	TRBV5-5	-	-	TRBJ1-6	14
CASRTMRRGGELFF	TGTGCCAGCAGGACGATGAGGCGGGGAGGGGAGCTGTTTTTT	TRBV2	-	-	TRBJ2-2	14
CASSPGLQGAGEKLFF	TGTGCCAGCTCACCGGGCCTACAGGGGGCAGGTGAAAAACTGTTTTTT	TRBV18	once	TRBD1	TRBJ1-4	16
CASSQGVRTGNTIYF	TGTGCCAGCTCACAGGGGGTACGGACTGGAAACACCATATATTTT	TRBV18	-	-	TRBJ1-3	15
CASSLRQTSGNTIYF	TGTGCCAGCAGCTTGAGACAAACCTCTGGAAACACCATATATTTT	TRBV5-6	-	-	TRBJ1-3	15
CASSLVGRETQYF	TGTGCCAGCTCATTGGTGGGGCGAGAGACCCAGTACTTC	TRBV18	-	-	TRBJ2-5	13
CATSEGQGTADTQYF	TGTGCCACCAGTGAGGGACAGGGAACCGCAGATACGCAGTATTTT	TRBV24-1	once	TRBD1	TRBJ2-3	15
CASSGGQGAVGYTF	TGCGCCAGCAGCGGGGGACAGGGGGCGGTTGGCTACACCTTC	TRBV5-1	once	TRBD1	TRBJ1-2	14
CASSLGAVYEQYF	TGCGCCAGCAGCTTGGGGGCAGTTTACGAGCAGTACTTC	TRBV5-1	once	-	TRBJ2-7	13
CASSSGQGGYQPQHF	TGTGCCAGCTCTTCAGGACAGGGGGGCTATCAGCCCCAGCATTTT	TRBV18	-	TRBD1	TRBJ1-5	15
CASSAIAEASEQYF	TGTGCCAGCAGTGCTATAGCAGAGGCATCGGAGCAGTACTTC	TRBV2	-	-	TRBJ2-7	14
CASSPRQSSYEQYF	TGTGCCAGCAGCCCACGACAGAGCTCCTACGAGCAGTACTTC	TRBV7-9	few	-	TRBJ2-7	14
CASSREGNSNQPQHF	TGCGCCAGCAGCCGGGAGGGAAATAGCAATCAGCCCCAGCATTTT	TRBV5-1	-	-	TRBJ1-5	15
CASSFERGNSPLHF	TGTGCCAGCAGTTTTGAAAGGGGCAATTCACCCCTCCACTTT	TRBV27	-	-	TRBJ1-6	14
CASSLAVTSGGAKDEQFF	TGTGCCAGCAGCTTAGCCGTGACTAGCGGGGGGGCTAAAGATGAGCAGTTCTTC	TRBV7-2	-	TRBD2	TRBJ2-1	18
CASSLFGGNYGYTF	TGTGCCAGCAGTTTATTCGGGGGGAACTATGGCTACACCTTC	TRBV27	-	-	TRBJ1-2	14
CASSFSGTDQPQHF	TGTGCCAGCAGTTTTTCCGGGACAGATCAGCCCCAGCATTTT	TRBV6-6	-	TRBD1	TRBJ1-5	14
CASSSWDRFEKLFF	TGTGCCAGCAGCTCCTGGGACAGGTTTGAAAAACTGTTTTTT	TRBV5-5	-	TRBD1	TRBJ1-4	14